A selection of T cell receptor beta chains follows, all from one sample in a study of identical twins. TCRdb itself ran the 5' RACE reads through MiXCR, one entry per CDR3 protein. The repertoire has some 190,000 distinct CDR3 sequences, approximately 15% of them found once; the top ten carry 35% to 50%. The same data also contributed to another study, on T cells expressing NK-cell markers.

Sequencing was performed on CD8+ T cells sorted from blood. The receptors originated from a woman between 18 and 29 years old in good health. Both conserved end residues are part of each CDR3. Fields, in order: D gene, J gene, V gene, clone size, CDR3 DNA, CDR3 protein. The D gene is left open where the match is weak. Clone size appears in some rows only: once, few, many, or a class for an expanded clone.

TRBD2 TRBJ2-1 TRBV9 few TGTGCCAGCAGCATCCACGGACTAGCGGGAGGGCCAGGCAATGAGCAGTTCTTC CASSIHGLAGGPGNEQFF
- TRBJ2-2 TRBV28 few TGTGCCAGCAGTTTGGAGGGCAGGGCTAACACCGGGGAGCTGCTTTTT CASSLEGRANTGELLF
TRBD2 TRBJ2-2 TRBV6-5 few TGTGCCAGCAGTTACGGAGTAGCGGGAGCCGGGGAGCTGTTTTTT CASSYGVAGAGELFF
- TRBJ1-1 TRBV12-3/TRBV12-4 few TGTGCCAGCCGCTGGGGGGGTGAAGCTTTCTTT CASRWGGEAFF
TRBD2 TRBJ2-7 TRBV6-2/TRBV6-3 - TGTGCCAGCAGTTACTCCCGGCTAGCGGGCTACGAGCAGTACTTC CASSYSRLAGYEQYF
TRBD2 TRBJ2-1 TRBV5-4 - TGTGCCAGCAGCTTGGTGGCGACTAGCGGCAATGAGCAGTTCTTC CASSLVATSGNEQFF
TRBD2 TRBJ2-1 TRBV7-2 few TGTGCCAGCGGGCGGGAGAAGTTCAACAATGAGCAGTTCTTC CASGREKFNNEQFF
- TRBJ2-7 TRBV12-3/TRBV12-4 - TGTGCCAGCAGTTTTGGCTCTCACGAGCAGTACTTC CASSFGSHEQYF
- TRBJ2-7 TRBV5-1 many TGCGCCAGCAGCTTGGGTCTGATGGTGGACGAGCAGTACTTC CASSLGLMVDEQYF
TRBD2 TRBJ2-1 TRBV7-6 few TGTGCCAGCAGCCCCACTAGCGGGGGGGCCACCAATGAGCAGTTCTTC CASSPTSGGATNEQFF
- TRBJ2-1 TRBV12-5 - TGTGCTAGTGGTTTGGGAGGGACCTACAATGAGCAGTTCTTC CASGLGGTYNEQFF
- TRBJ2-7 TRBV12-3/TRBV12-4 many TGTGCCAGCAGTCCAGGGGCGTACGAGCAGTACTTC CASSPGAYEQYF
TRBD1 TRBJ2-1 TRBV7-9 - TGTGCCAGCAGCCCGAGTTTGGGACAGGGGGGAAATGAGCAGTTCTTC CASSPSLGQGGNEQFF
- TRBJ1-1 TRBV21-1 - TGTGCCAGCAGCAATACGACCTTAGAGGGTTTAGGCACTGAAGCTTTCTTT CASSNTTLEGLGTEAFF
- TRBJ2-7 TRBV6-5 few TGTGCCAGCAGTTACGATCGGGGGATAGGTGGCGAGCAGTACTTC CASSYDRGIGGEQYF
TRBD2 TRBJ2-7 TRBV3-1 - TGTGCCAGCAGCCAGGTTCCGGGGGGGGTGGCCGAGCAGTACTTC CASSQVPGGVAEQYF
- TRBJ2-7 TRBV9 - TGTGCCAGCAGCTTTGCAGAAAGTTCTGTCGAGCAGTACTTC CASSFAESSVEQYF
- TRBJ2-3 TRBV7-9 - TGTGCCAGCAGCCCAACCATCGGTTTACAGATCACAGATACGCAGTATTTT CASSPTIGLQITDTQYF
TRBD2 TRBJ2-4 TRBV30 - TGTGCCTGGTCTATGGTGGGAGGGGTGGAAAACATTCAGTACTTC CAWSMVGGVENIQYF
- TRBJ2-1 TRBV7-9 few TGTGCCAGCAGGTCGGACGTCCTCTCCTACAATGAGCAGTTCTTC CASRSDVLSYNEQFF
- TRBJ2-3 TRBV29-1 - TGCAGCGTTGATGCATATACGCAGTATTTT CSVDAYTQYF
- TRBJ2-7 TRBV5-6 - TGTGCCAGCAGCTGGTCAGGGCATTGGGATACGGGAGAGCAGTACTTC CASSWSGHWDTGEQYF
- TRBJ1-3 TRBV25-1 - TGTGCCAGCAACCTCAGGTTGACTGGAAACACCATATATTTT CASNLRLTGNTIYF
TRBD2 TRBJ2-3 TRBV7-9 few TGTGCCAGCAGTCCCTCGAGCGGGGTTTGGACAGATACGCAGTATTTT CASSPSSGVWTDTQYF
TRBD2 TRBJ2-7 TRBV20-1 - TGCAGTGCTAGGCTAGCGGGAGAGTACGAGCAGTACTTC CSARLAGEYEQYF
TRBD1 TRBJ2-7 TRBV7-9 few TGTGCCAGCAGTAACCGGGACAGTCCGCGCTACGAGCAGTACTTC CASSNRDSPRYEQYF
- TRBJ1-1 TRBV27 many TGTGCCAGCAGTCTCGTGGGCGGGGGGAACACTGAAGCTTTCTTT CASSLVGGGNTEAFF
- TRBJ2-1 TRBV12-3/TRBV12-4 - TGTGCCAGCAGGGTGGGCTGGAAGGACAATGAGCAGTTCTTC CASRVGWKDNEQFF
TRBD2 TRBJ2-7 TRBV20-1 - TGCAGTGCTAGAGACAGGAGCGGGAGCTCCTACGAGCAGTACTTC CSARDRSGSSYEQYF
- TRBJ2-7 TRBV10-3 few TGTGCCATCAGTGAATCGCCTCGAACAGCCGTTTTCGTGTCGGAGCAGTACTTC CAISESPRTAVFVSEQYF
TRBD1 TRBJ2-5 TRBV12-3/TRBV12-4 few TGTGCCAGCAGTCAGGGGGCGCGCCAAGAGACCCAGTACTTC CASSQGARQETQYF
- TRBJ2-2 TRBV6-6 - TGTGCCAGCAGTTACGAGGTCGGGGAGCTGTTTTTT CASSYEVGELFF
- TRBJ2-1 TRBV7-6 - TGTGCCAGCAGCTTAGAGTGGGGGTTATTCAATGAGCAGTTCTTC CASSLEWGLFNEQFF
- TRBJ2-2 TRBV12-3/TRBV12-4 few TGTGCCAACTCCGGGGCGGAGAACACCGGGGAGCTGTTTTTT CANSGAENTGELFF
- TRBJ2-3 TRBV7-9 many TGTGCCAGCAGCCCAGGAGCGGCTAGCACAGATACGCAGTATTTT CASSPGAASTDTQYF
TRBD2 TRBJ2-1 TRBV6-5 - TGTGCCAGCAGTTACCAGGGACTAGCGGGCTCCTACAATGAGCAGTTCTTC CASSYQGLAGSYNEQFF
TRBD1 TRBJ2-7 TRBV12-3/TRBV12-4 - TGTGCCAGCAGTCCCGGGACAGTTTACGAGCAGTACTTC CASSPGTVYEQYF
- TRBJ2-1 TRBV10-2 - TGCGCCAGCAGTGCAACCCCGAGGGGTAGGTACAATGAGCAGTTCTTC CASSATPRGRYNEQFF
TRBD2 TRBJ2-3 TRBV18 few TGTGCCAGCTCGCAGGGGACTAGCAAAGCAGATACGCAGTATTTT CASSQGTSKADTQYF
- TRBJ1-4 TRBV7-9 few TGTGCCAGCAGCCCCTTGCTTGGGGTCGCTAATGAAAAACTGTTTTTT CASSPLLGVANEKLFF
TRBD2 TRBJ2-1 TRBV7-6 - TGTGCCAGCAGCTCGGGAGGGCCCTACAATGAGCAGTTCTTC CASSSGGPYNEQFF
TRBD2 TRBJ2-7 TRBV6-1 - TGTGCCAGCAGCCTGGATCCACTAGCGTTGGGGAGCTACGAGCAGTACTTC CASSLDPLALGSYEQYF
TRBD2 TRBJ2-7 TRBV13 few TGTGCCAGCAGCGGGCAGCGGGGGTTATACGAGCAGTACTTC CASSGQRGLYEQYF
- TRBJ1-2 TRBV7-9 - TGTGCCAGCGGGGTATATCACCGACCCGGAGAAAACTATGGCTACACCTTC CASGVYHRPGENYGYTF
- TRBJ2-1 TRBV20-1 few TGCAGTGCTGAGGGCCTCCAAGGGAATGAGCAGTTCTTC CSAEGLQGNEQFF
- TRBJ2-1 TRBV9 many TGTGCCAGCAGCGGAGATGAGCAGTTCTTC CASSGDEQFF
- TRBJ1-1 TRBV12-3/TRBV12-4 few TGTGCCAGCGGGGCCGGAGCAGCAGAAGCTTTCTTT CASGAGAAEAFF
- TRBJ2-2 TRBV9 few TGTGCCAGCAGCGGTTTGCCCGCGAACACCGGGGAGCTGTTTTTT CASSGLPANTGELFF
TRBD1 TRBJ2-3 TRBV19 few TGTGCCAGTAGTGGAGACAGGGGGTTCGCAGATACGCAGTATTTT CASSGDRGFADTQYF